This TCR beta chain came from a study of cytomegalovirus exposure and HLA in healthy donors. Findings of the study overall: Rare sequences made up most TCRs, while some public TCRs were found in many donors. The study recorded some 160 TCR beta chains that were cytomegalovirus-associated.

Only in-frame clones appear in the TCRdb table, and some are missing; sequencing was by immunoSEQ multiplex PCR. The sample contains some 170,000 clones, 86% of which appear only once. This CDR3 region has 18 residues. Germline CDR1 and CDR2: SGHRS and YFSETQ. Deletions cut 4 bases from V and 2 bases from J, with 25 bases between. As concerns this clone: What it recognizes is unknown.

V usage is TRBV5-1 and J usage is TRBJ2-7; D possibly corresponds to TRBD1 (7 bases). Sequencing was carried out using PBMCs. The sequence derives from a man younger than 30 in good health and CMV-seropositive. CDR3 nucleotide sequence: TGCGCCAGCAGCCGGGGGACAGCACTGATGGACGAACCCTACGAGCAGTACTTC. Its protein is CASSRGTALMDEPYEQYF.